Listed below are T cell receptor beta chains from one sample, sequenced in a study of blood T cells in healthy people across ages. TCRdb fed the 5' RACE reads into MiXCR, producing one record per CDR3 protein. The repertoire consists of approximately 1.5 million distinct CDR3 sequences, with less than 45% occurring once and the leading ten covering 4%. The sequenced sample was blood. Receptor source: a woman aged 18-29 years in good health. The CDR3 runs from the conserved cysteine through the conserved F or W. The D gene is left open where the match is weak. Clone size appears in some rows only: once, few, many, or a class for an expanded clone.

clone_size	v_call	d_call	j_call	cdr3_nt	cdr3_aa
few	TRBV30	TRBD2	TRBJ2-3	TGTGCCTGGAGACTAGCGGGGGGGCCAGATACGCAGTATTTT	CAWRLAGGPDTQYF
-	TRBV28	-	TRBJ2-2	TGTGCCAGCAGTCCCGTCTACTCACCCGGGGAGCTGTTTTTT	CASSPVYSPGELFF
few	TRBV7-2	-	TRBJ1-5	TGTGCCAGCAGCGCATCGTTGGGGGGTCTGGTAAGCAATCAGCCCCAGCATTTT	CASSASLGGLVSNQPQHF
-	TRBV10-3	TRBD1	TRBJ1-2	TGTGCCATCGGGGGACAGTCCTATGGCTACACCTTC	CAIGGQSYGYTF
-	TRBV7-9	TRBD2	TRBJ2-7	TGTGCCAGCAGCTCTCGGACTAGCGGGGTAAGCTCCTACGAGCAGTACTTC	CASSSRTSGVSSYEQYF
few	TRBV20-1	TRBD2	TRBJ2-3	TGCAGTGCGCACCCTCTAGCGGGGGGTCGCACAGATACGCAGTATTTT	CSAHPLAGGRTDTQYF
few	TRBV12-3/TRBV12-4	TRBD2	TRBJ2-3	TGTGCCAGCAGCACAAGTCTAGCGGGGGTCCCGGGAGATACGCAGTATTTT	CASSTSLAGVPGDTQYF
-	TRBV28	TRBD2	TRBJ2-3	TGTGCCAGCAATCCACCGGGACTAGCGGAAAATACGCAGTATTTT	CASNPPGLAENTQYF
few	TRBV3-1	-	TRBJ1-2	TGTGCCAGCAGCCAAGAGCTCAGGTTCGTTAAGAACTATGGCTACACCTTC	CASSQELRFVKNYGYTF
-	TRBV6-2/TRBV6-3	-	TRBJ2-6	TGTGCCAGCAGGGACAGTCACATCTCTGGGGCCAACGTCCTGACTTTC	CASRDSHISGANVLTF
-	TRBV4-3	-	TRBJ1-2	TGCGCCAGCAACCAAGATTACGGACTAGTAGCTAACTATGGCTACACCTTC	CASNQDYGLVANYGYTF
-	TRBV7-3	-	TRBJ2-2	TGTGCCAGCGGGGGACAGAACACCGGGGAGCTGTTTTTT	CASGGQNTGELFF
few	TRBV30	TRBD1	TRBJ2-1	TGTGCCTGGAGTTACGACAGGGGACGAAACTACAATGAGCAGTTCTTC	CAWSYDRGRNYNEQFF
-	TRBV4-2	-	TRBJ1-1	TGTGCCGGCAGCCAGCCAGGGTCGCTCACTGAGGCTTTCTTT	CAGSQPGSLTEAFF
few	TRBV2	-	TRBJ1-2	TGTGCCAGCAGTGAAATTCAGAGACCGAGGGATGGCTACACCTTC	CASSEIQRPRDGYTF
few	TRBV10-3	-	TRBJ2-7	TGTGCCATCAGTGAGAGGCGGGACTACGAGCAGTACTTC	CAISERRDYEQYF